A single sample gave rise to the 25 T cell receptor beta chains below, sequenced in a study of T cell responses to AZD1222 COVID-19 vaccine. Clones were read by immunoSEQ multiplex PCR, and TCRdb kept only the in-frame ones, dropping some. Found here are more than 150,000 clones, approximately 86% of them singletons; the top ten hold just under 7%. The starting material was peripheral blood, obtained after recovery from COVID-19. The receptors shown here come from an adult who had recovered from COVID-19.

V and J are TRBV10-3 and TRBJ2-7; possibly TRBD2 for D (5 bases). The CDR3 loop spans 15 amino acids. CDR1 and CDR2 (germline): ENHRY, SYGVKD. V lost 5 bases, J lost 0 bases, and 14 bases lay in between. CDR3 region: CAISPDFPSSYEQYF. The CDR3 DNA is TGTGCCATCAGTCCGGACTTCCCGAGCTCCTACGAGCAGTACTTC.

The V gene is TRBV25-1, the J gene TRBJ2-7; TRBD2 aligns across 8 bases. The CDR3 spans 13 residues. V gave up 5 bases and J gave up 7 bases; unmatched junction bases: 7. Germline V lookup: CDR1 MGHDK, CDR2 SYGVNS. The CDR3 loop reads CASSPGGDREQYF. CDR3 DNA: TGTGCCAGCAGTCCCGGGGGGGATAGGGAGCAGTACTTC.

The chain employs TRBV5-4 and TRBJ2-5; 8 nucleotides line up with TRBD2. This CDR3 contains 16 residues. After removal of 1 base from V and 4 bases from J, the junction contained 9 bases not matched to a gene. CDR1 SGHNT and CDR2 YYREEE come from the germline V gene (reference sequence). CDR3 bases: TGTGCCAGCAGCTTGAACGGGGGGGGCCCGGGAGAGACCCAGTACTTC. Translated, it gives CASSLNGGGPGETQYF.

The genes are TRBV5-1 and TRBJ1-5; D is unresolved. This CDR3 contains 13 residues. Germline CDR1 SGHRS, CDR2 YFSETQ. Trimming removed 4 bases at V and 5 bases at J, with 10 bases between. CDR3 nucleotides: TGCGCCAGCAGCCCGGGGTTTGATCAGCCCCAGCATTTT. It translates to CASSPGFDQPQHF.

The chain links TRBV6-2 or TRBV6-3 to TRBJ1-2; D not certain. Germline V gives CDR1 MNHEY, CDR2 SVGEGT. V lost 0 bases to trimming and J lost 0 bases, with 11 bases between them. This CDR3 spans 16 amino acids. CDR3 in amino acids: CASSYSSWTTNYGYTF. CDR3 sequence (DNA): TGTGCCAGCAGTTACTCGTCTTGGACTACTAACTATGGCTACACCTTC.

The V gene is TRBV28, the J gene TRBJ1-1, with D possibly matching TRBD1 (6 bases). This CDR3 region has 14 residues. The V end lost 1 base, the J end lost 6 bases, and 12 bases lay between the germline ends. Germline CDR1 MDHEN, CDR2 SYDVKM. The CDR3 reads CASSLSFRGAEAFF. The CDR3 nucleotides read TGTGCCAGCAGTTTATCTTTTAGGGGGGCTGAAGCTTTCTTT.

This sequence joins TRBV3-1 (or the pseudogene TRBV3-2) and TRBJ1-2, with TRBD1 as a possible D gene (5 bases). The CDR3 spans 15 residues. The V gene lost 7 bases and the J gene lost 4 bases, with 19 bases spanning the gap. Germline CDR1 and CDR2: LGHDT and YNNKEL (reference sequence). CDR3 sequence (DNA): TGTGCCAGCACGCTTCGGGCAGGGCCCAGCTATGGCTACACCTTC. Translated, it gives CASTLRAGPSYGYTF.

The V call is TRBV2, the J call TRBJ1-5, with 7 bases aligning to TRBD1. CDR1 and CDR2 (germline): SNHLY, FYNNEI. J was trimmed by 1 base and V by 7 bases; bases with no gene match: 7. The CDR3 is made up of 15 amino acids. As DNA, the CDR3 is TGTGCCAGCACCACCGGGACAGCCAGCAATCAGCCCCAGCATTTT. It encodes CASTTGTASNQPQHF. The full variable domain, rest sourced from reference TRBV2 and TRBJ1-5, is EPEVTQTPSHQVTQMGQEVILRCVPISNHLYFYWYRQILGQKVEFLVSFYNNEISEKSEIFDDQFSVERPDGSNFTLKIRSTKLEDSAMYFCASTTGTASNQPQHFGDGTRLSIL.

The genes are TRBV27 and TRBJ1-2, with 8 bases lining up with TRBD1. After removal of 5 bases from V and 3 bases from J, the junction contained 5 bases not matched to a gene. This CDR3 has 14 residues. From germline, CDR1 is MNHEY and CDR2 SMNVEV (reference sequence). CDR3 sequence (DNA): TGTGCCAGCAGTGGTGGACAGGGCTACTATGGCTACACCTTC. It translates to CASSGGQGYYGYTF.

The chain combines TRBV3-1 (or the pseudogene TRBV3-2) with TRBJ2-2; TRBD1 matches 7 bases. The CDR3 runs to 15 residues. V was clipped by 3 bases and J by 2 bases; unmatched bases: 3. Germline CDR1 and CDR2: LGHDT and YNNKEL (reference sequence). The CDR3 here is CASSHLGGNTGELFF. In DNA form, the CDR3 reads TGTGCCAGCAGCCATTTAGGGGGCAACACCGGGGAGCTGTTTTTT.

The chain employs TRBV5-1 and TRBJ2-3; D perhaps matches TRBD1 (5 bases). Per the germline V gene, CDR1 is SGHRS and CDR2 is YFSETQ. This CDR3 spans 15 amino acids. The V end was cut by 3 bases, the J end by 3 bases, with 14 bases between. Here the CDR3 reads CASSSGRLVTDTQYF. Here the CDR3 DNA reads TGCGCCAGCAGCTCAGGGCGGCTGGTAACAGATACGCAGTATTTT.

This chain uses TRBV7-9 with TRBJ1-1; D not certain. Germline loops: CDR1 SEHNR, CDR2 FQNEAQ (reference sequence). The CDR3 runs 13 residues. Trimming stripped 3 bases from V and 7 bases from J, with 12 bases between. The CDR3 DNA sequence: TGTGCCAGCAGCTTTCAGGTTTCCCTTGAAGCTTTCTTT. It specifies CASSFQVSLEAFF.

J is TRBJ2-5 and V is TRBV5-4, with 11 bases that match TRBD2. Germline CDR1 reads SGHNT; CDR2 reads YYREEE (reference sequence). V trimming: 0 bases; J trimming: 5 bases; junction bases outside the gene matches: 3. This CDR3 spans 15 amino acids. CDR3 in amino acids: CASSLELAGVETQYF. DNA for the CDR3: TGTGCCAGCAGCTTGGAACTAGCGGGGGTGGAGACCCAGTACTTC.

V gene TRBV19 combines with J gene TRBJ1-1, with 7 bases that match TRBD1. This CDR3 is built from 14 residues. Germline V gene data show CDR1 as LNHDA and CDR2 as SQIVND (reference sequence). The trim removed 7 bases at V and 4 bases at J, leaving 9 bases unmatched. The CDR3 is CASKTHRGLTEAFF. The CDR3 coding sequence is TGTGCCAGTAAAACTCACAGGGGACTCACTGAAGCTTTCTTT.

As DNA, the CDR3 is TGTGCCAGCACCCCCCTGGGGGGCGCCTACAATGAGCAGTTCTTC. It translates to CASTPLGGAYNEQFF. The chain couples TRBV2 to TRBJ2-1; D could derive from TRBD1 or TRBD2 (6 bases each). In germline, CDR1 is SNHLY, CDR2 FYNNEI. The CDR3 runs to 15 residues. Deletions cut 7 bases from V and 2 bases from J, with 15 bases between.

J is TRBJ2-3 and V is TRBV7-6; 7 bases match TRBD2. This CDR3 contains 15 residues. Germline lookup yields CDR1 SGHVS and CDR2 FNYEAQ. The V gene end was trimmed by 3 bases and the J gene end by 4 bases; junction bases not matched to a gene: 7. The CDR3 coding sequence is TGTGCCAGCAGCTTGGGTCGGGGGGTGTCAGATACGCAGTATTTT. It encodes CASSLGRGVSDTQYF. The full variable domain, its missing parts supplied by reference TRBV7-6 and TRBJ2-3, is GAGVSQSPRYKVTKRGQDVALRCDPISGHVSLYWYRQALGQGPEFLTYFNYEAQQDKSGLPNDRFSAERPEGSISTLTIQRTEQRDSAMYRCASSLGRGVSDTQYFGPGTRLTVL.

The chain joins TRBV7-9 to TRBJ2-1, with D tentatively TRBD2 (5 bases). CDR3 length: 14 residues. Trimming removed 4 bases from V and 1 base from J, with 8 bases in between. Germline assignment: CDR1 SEHNR and CDR2 FQNEAQ (reference sequence). CDR3 residues: CASSSGLSYNEQFF. The CDR3 DNA follows: TGTGCCAGCAGCTCGGGGTTGTCCTACAATGAGCAGTTCTTC.

The genes are TRBV20-1 and TRBJ2-3; D remains ambiguous. CDR1 is DFQATT, CDR2 SNEGSKA, per germline (reference sequence). Trimming cost V 3 bases and J 0 bases, with 16 bases left between them. The CDR3 runs 16 residues. The CDR3 sequence: CSASESLAASTDTQYF. The CDR3 DNA is TGCAGTGCTAGTGAGAGTCTGGCGGCTAGCACAGATACGCAGTATTTT.

The chain combines TRBV5-6 with TRBJ1-5; no reliable D call. V was shortened by 0 bases and J by 5 bases, with 6 bases between the two germline ends. Germline V CDR1 and CDR2: SGHDT, YYEEEE. There are 13 residues in the CDR3. CDR3 sequence reads: CASSLVGDQPQHF. Here the CDR3 DNA reads TGTGCCAGCAGCTTGGTTGGGGATCAGCCCCAGCATTTT.

This rearrangement joins TRBV29-1 to TRBJ2-7; 9 bases map to TRBD1. The junction had 14 bases not matched to a gene; V was cut back by 6 bases and J by 5 bases. This CDR3 has 15 amino acids. From germline, CDR1 is SQVTM and CDR2 ANQGSEA. The CDR3 DNA follows: TGCAGCGTGGGGACAGGGTTTTTAGGGCTCCACGAGCAGTACTTC. It yields the protein CSVGTGFLGLHEQYF.

The rearrangement links TRBV5-6 to TRBJ1-5, with unresolved D. The V end lost 3 bases, the J end lost 3 bases, and 13 bases lay between the germline ends. CDR1 and CDR2 (germline): SGHDT, YYEEEE. The CDR3 extends over 15 amino acids. For the CDR3, the DNA is TGTGCCAGCAGCTCGCGCCAGATCCTCAATCAGCCCCAGCATTTT. It yields the protein CASSSRQILNQPQHF.

CDR3 protein: CASSIDRAGSPLHF. The DNA for the CDR3 is TGTGCCAGTAGTATAGACAGGGCAGGATCACCCCTCCACTTT. V gene TRBV19 combines with J gene TRBJ1-6; a possible D gene is TRBD1 (5 bases). The ends were cut back, 0 bases at V and 10 bases at J, with 10 bases in the middle. In germline, CDR1 is LNHDA, CDR2 SQIVND (reference sequence). The length of the CDR3 is 14 residues.

The chain combines TRBV27 with TRBJ1-2; 10 nucleotides align to TRBD1. The CDR3 sequence is 13 residues long. V lost 4 bases and J lost 8; bases outside the gene matches: 4. CDR1 and CDR2 (germline): MNHEY, SMNVEV (reference sequence). The CDR3 is CASSYGTGEGYTF. In nucleotides, the CDR3 is TGTGCCAGCAGTTACGGGACAGGGGAAGGCTACACCTTC.

This clone appeared a single time. The J gene is TRBJ2-3, the V gene TRBV5-1; 11 nucleotides align to TRBD2. This CDR3 is built from 17 residues. The germline V gene encodes CDR1 SGHRS and CDR2 YFSETQ. V lost 3 bases, J lost 0 bases, and 6 bases stayed unmatched. As DNA, the CDR3 is TGCGCCAGCAGCTGGCCTCTAGCGGGGGGTAGCACAGATACGCAGTATTTT. Amino acid sequence: CASSWPLAGGSTDTQYF.

The chain links TRBV5-1 to TRBJ1-2, with D possibly TRBD1 on 6 matching bases. Germline V CDR1 and CDR2: SGHRS, YFSETQ. V was cut by 2 bases and J by 2 bases, with 7 bases left in between. This CDR3 is 13 amino acids long. CDR3 sequence reads: CASSFDRNYGYTF. The CDR3 nucleotides are TGCGCCAGCAGCTTTGACAGGAACTATGGCTACACCTTC.